This T cell receptor (beta chain) was found in a study of blood T cell repertoires in COVID-19 (TCRdb year 2020). Context from the whole study: Collaborator samples came from the United States, Italy and Spain and covered acute and convalescent phases of COVID-19. HLA class I and class II types, where available, came from metadata supplied by the sample provider rather than from assay-based typing. The material from the prospective study consisted of cDNA or gDNA derived from T cells, B-cell-depleted T cells, or PBMCs. Subjects who had been exposed to COVID-19, were actively infected with it, or had recovered from it provided the deeply sampled blood TCRbeta repertoires that made up the dataset. Samples were obtained from the ongoing ImmuneRACE study (first 160 participants) and from roughly 1,300 subjects provided by 6 global collaborators. Nearly every sample came with metadata listing a de-identified subject ID, COVID-19 status, age in years and sex. The repertoires were released in a freely available public database meant as a resource for research on the immune response to SARS-CoV-2. Broader findings and caveats from the paper: Clinical and demographic metadata were provided uncurated, with the amount varying by source and participant.

TCRbeta CDR3 regions were amplified from genomic DNA by means of the immunoSEQ Assay, a bias-controlled multiplex PCR. The paper's data handling went like this. The number of nucleated cells in each sample was estimated by amplification of reference gene primers within the assay. To quantify the absolute abundance of each unique TCRbeta CDR3 rearrangement, sequence reads were collapsed and filtered. For each sample, productive Simpson clonality was calculated as the square root of Simpson's diversity index across productive rearrangements. The clones in this table, taken by TCRdb from immuneACCESS, are in-frame only. Not every clone is retained; where verified, under half of the shortfall comes from an unresolved V gene, and the cause of the rest is unknown. V and J calls and clone size are those listed in that table; D and trimming were worked out from the DNA. This sample gives roughly 95,000 clones in total; 90% to 95% of them show up just once. The ten largest clonotypes hold 3.5% to 4% of the sample.

Collaborating institutions collected whole blood in K2EDTA tubes following their own protocols. For TCRbeta analysis, collaborators shipped samples in one of three forms: frozen whole blood, isolated PBMCs, or DNA extracted from either of those sample types. A word on this clone: Its antigen specificity is not known. There are no base qualities to consult, and no much larger clone falls within one base.

The origin of this receptor is a woman between 45 and 65 years old in a cohort sampled during active COVID-19. The sample consisted of peripheral blood.

The CDR3 reads as follows: CASSLTSRTGELFF. The bases are TGTGCCAGCAGTCTGACTAGCAGAACCGGGGAGCTGTTTTTT. Recombination joined TRBV2 with TRBJ2-2; 7 bases in the junction line up with TRBD2. The germline V gene sets CDR1 to SNHLY and CDR2 to FYNNEI. The CDR3 holds 14 amino acids from the cysteine to the phenylalanine. Solely the CDR3 DNA is kept, with 42 bases framed from the first base. The germline V and J ends show losses of 5 bases and 5 bases respectively, and no gene match explains 5 bases of the junction.